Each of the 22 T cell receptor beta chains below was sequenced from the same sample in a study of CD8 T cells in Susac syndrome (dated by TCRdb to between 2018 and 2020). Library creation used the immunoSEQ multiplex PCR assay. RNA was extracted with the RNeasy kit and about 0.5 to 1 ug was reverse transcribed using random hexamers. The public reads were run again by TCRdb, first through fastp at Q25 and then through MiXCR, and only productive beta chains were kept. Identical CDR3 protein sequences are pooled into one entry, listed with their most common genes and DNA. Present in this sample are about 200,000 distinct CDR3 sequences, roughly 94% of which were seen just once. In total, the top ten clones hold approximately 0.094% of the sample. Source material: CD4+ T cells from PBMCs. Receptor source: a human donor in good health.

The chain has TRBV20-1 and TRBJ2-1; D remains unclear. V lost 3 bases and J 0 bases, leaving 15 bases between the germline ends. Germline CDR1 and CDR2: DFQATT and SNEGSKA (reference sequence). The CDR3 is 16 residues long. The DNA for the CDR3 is TGCAGTGCTAGTGCTCCGGGCCAAAGCTCCTACAATGAGCAGTTCTTC. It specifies CSASAPGQSSYNEQFF.

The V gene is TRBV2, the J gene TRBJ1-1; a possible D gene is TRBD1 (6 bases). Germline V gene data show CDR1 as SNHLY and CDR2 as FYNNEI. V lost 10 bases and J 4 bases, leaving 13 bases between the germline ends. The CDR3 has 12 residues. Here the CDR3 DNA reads TGTGCCACGGGTTTAGGGGGCACTGAAGCTTTCTTT. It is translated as CATGLGGTEAFF.

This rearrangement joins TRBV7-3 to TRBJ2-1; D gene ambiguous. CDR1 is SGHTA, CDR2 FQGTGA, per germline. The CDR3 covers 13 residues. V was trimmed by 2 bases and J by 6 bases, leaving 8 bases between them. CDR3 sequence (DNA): TGTGCCAGCAGCTTAGGTTGGCGCAATGAGCAGTTCTTC. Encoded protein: CASSLGWRNEQFF.

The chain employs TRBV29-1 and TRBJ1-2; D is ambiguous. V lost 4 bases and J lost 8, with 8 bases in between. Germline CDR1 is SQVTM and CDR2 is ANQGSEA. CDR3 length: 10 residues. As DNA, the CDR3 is TGCAGCGTTGGGGAAGAGGGCTACACCTTC. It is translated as CSVGEEGYTF.

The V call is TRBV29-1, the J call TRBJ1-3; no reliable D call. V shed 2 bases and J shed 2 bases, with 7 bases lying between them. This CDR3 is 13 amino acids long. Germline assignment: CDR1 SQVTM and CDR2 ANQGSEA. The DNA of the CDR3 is TGCAGCGTTGAACTCGGGGCTGGAAACACCATATATTTT. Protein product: CSVELGAGNTIYF.

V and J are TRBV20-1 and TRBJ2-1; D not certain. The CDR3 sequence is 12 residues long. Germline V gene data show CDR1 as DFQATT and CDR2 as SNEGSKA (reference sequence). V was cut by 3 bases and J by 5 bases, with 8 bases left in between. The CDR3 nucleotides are TGCAGTGCTAGTAGTAGTAACAATGAGCAGTTCTTC. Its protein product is CSASSSNNEQFF.

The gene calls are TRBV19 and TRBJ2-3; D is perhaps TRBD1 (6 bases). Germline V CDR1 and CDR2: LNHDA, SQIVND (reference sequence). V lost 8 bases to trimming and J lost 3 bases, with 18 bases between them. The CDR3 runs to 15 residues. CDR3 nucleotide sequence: TGTGCCAGTCGAGACCACAGGGTACAAACAGATACGCAGTATTTT. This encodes CASRDHRVQTDTQYF.

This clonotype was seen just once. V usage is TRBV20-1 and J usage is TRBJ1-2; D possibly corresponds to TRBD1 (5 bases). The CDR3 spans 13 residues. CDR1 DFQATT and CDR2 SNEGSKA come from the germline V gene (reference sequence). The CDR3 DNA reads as TGCAGGGGGGGAGAGGGCGCTAACTATGGCTACACCTTC. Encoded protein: CRGGEGANYGYTF.

This CDR3 reads CASPEDRGPRGYTF. The CDR3 region has the DNA TGTGCCAGCCCAGAGGACAGGGGGCCTCGCGGCTACACCTTC. This chain links TRBV7-9 with TRBJ1-2, with 11 bases lining up with TRBD1. The germline CDR1 and CDR2 sequences are SEHNR and FQNEAQ (reference sequence). The CDR3 runs to 14 residues. The V segment lost 8 bases and the J segment 8 bases; nucleotides outside the gene matches: 10.

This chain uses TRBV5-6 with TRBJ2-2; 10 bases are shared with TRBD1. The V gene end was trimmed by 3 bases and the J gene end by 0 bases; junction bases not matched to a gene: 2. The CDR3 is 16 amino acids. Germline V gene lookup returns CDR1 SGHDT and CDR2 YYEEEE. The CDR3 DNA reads TGTGCCAGCAGCTCCGGGACAGGGGCGAACACCGGGGAGCTGTTTTTT. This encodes CASSSGTGANTGELFF. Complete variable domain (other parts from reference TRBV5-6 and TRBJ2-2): DAGVTQSPTHLIKTRGQQVTLRCSPKSGHDTVSWYQQALGQGPQFIFQYYEEEERQRGNFPDRFSGHQFPNYSSELNVNALLLGDSALYLCASSSGTGANTGELFFGEGSRLTVL.

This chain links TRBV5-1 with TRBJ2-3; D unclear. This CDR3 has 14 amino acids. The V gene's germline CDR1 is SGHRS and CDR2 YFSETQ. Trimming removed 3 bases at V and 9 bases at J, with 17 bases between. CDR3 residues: CASSSPLRFVTQYF. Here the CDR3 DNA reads TGCGCCAGCAGCTCTCCTCTTCGGTTTGTAACGCAGTATTTT.

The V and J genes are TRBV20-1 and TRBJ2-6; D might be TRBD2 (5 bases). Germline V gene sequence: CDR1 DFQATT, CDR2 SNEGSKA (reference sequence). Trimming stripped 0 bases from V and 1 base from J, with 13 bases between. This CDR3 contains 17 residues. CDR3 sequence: CSARDSTGRSGANVLTF. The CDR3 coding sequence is TGCAGTGCTAGAGATTCGACGGGGAGATCTGGGGCCAACGTCCTGACTTTC.

The DNA of the CDR3 is TGTGCCAGCAGCTCAGAGCGTCGGGGGGTCGAAGAGACCCAGTACTTC. Translating gives CASSSERRGVEETQYF. V usage is TRBV7-2 and J usage is TRBJ2-5; 7 bases align to TRBD2. The CDR3 length is 16 residues. Germline V gene data show CDR1 as SGHTA and CDR2 as FQGNSA. Trimming at V came to 4 bases and at J to 3 bases, leaving 11 bases not matched to a gene.

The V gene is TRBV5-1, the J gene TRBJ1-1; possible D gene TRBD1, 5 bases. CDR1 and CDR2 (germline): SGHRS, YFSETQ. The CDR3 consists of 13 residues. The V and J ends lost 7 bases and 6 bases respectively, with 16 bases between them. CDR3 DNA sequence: TGCGCCAGCTTCCAGGAGCGGGGGGCTGAAGCTTTCTTT. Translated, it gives CASFQERGAEAFF.

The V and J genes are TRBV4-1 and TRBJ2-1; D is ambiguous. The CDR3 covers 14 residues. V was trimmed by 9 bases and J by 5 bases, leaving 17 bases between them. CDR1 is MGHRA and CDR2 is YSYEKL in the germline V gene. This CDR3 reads CASWSRSSHNEQFF. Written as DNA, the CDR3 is TGCGCCAGTTGGTCCAGAAGCAGCCACAATGAGCAGTTCTTC.

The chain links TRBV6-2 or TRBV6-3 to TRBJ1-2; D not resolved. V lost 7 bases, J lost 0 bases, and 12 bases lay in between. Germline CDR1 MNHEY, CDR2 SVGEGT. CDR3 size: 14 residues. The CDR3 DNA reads TGTGCCAGCAACTTCCTACTAGCTAACTATGGCTACACCTTC. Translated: CASNFLLANYGYTF.

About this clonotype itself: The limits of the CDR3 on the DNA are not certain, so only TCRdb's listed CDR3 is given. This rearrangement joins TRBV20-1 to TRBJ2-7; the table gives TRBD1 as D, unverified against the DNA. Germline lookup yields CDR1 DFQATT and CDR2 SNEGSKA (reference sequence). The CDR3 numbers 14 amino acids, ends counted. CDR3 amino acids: CSVPPGQATPEQYF.

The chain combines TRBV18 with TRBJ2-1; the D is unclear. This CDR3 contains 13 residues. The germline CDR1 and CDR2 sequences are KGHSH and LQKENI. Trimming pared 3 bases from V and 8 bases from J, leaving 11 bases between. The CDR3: CASSPYTEDEQFF. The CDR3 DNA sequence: TGTGCCAGCTCACCGTATACAGAGGATGAGCAGTTCTTC.

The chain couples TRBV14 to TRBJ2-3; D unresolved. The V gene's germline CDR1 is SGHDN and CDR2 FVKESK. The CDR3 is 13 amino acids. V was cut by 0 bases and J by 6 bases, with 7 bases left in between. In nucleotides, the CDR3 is TGTGCCAGCAGCCAAGATCCCAACGATACGCAGTATTTT. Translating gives CASSQDPNDTQYF.

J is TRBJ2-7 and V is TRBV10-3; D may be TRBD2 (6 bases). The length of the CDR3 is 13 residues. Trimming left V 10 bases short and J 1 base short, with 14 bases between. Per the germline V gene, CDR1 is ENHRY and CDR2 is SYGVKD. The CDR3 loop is CATGPRGSYEQYV. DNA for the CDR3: TGTGCCACCGGTCCTCGGGGGTCCTACGAGCAGTACGTC.

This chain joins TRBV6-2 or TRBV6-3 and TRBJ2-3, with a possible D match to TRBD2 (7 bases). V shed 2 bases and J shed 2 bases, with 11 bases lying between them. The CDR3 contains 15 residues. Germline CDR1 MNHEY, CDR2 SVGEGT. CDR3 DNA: TGTGCCAGCAGTTACCAGGGGACTATCACAGATACGCAGTATTTT. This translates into CASSYQGTITDTQYF.

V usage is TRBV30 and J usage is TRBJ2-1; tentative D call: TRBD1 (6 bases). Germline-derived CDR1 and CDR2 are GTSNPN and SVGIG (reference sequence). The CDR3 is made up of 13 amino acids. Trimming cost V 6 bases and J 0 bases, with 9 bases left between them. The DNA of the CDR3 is TGTGCCTGTAAAGGGGGCTCCTACAATGAGCAGTTCTTC. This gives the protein CACKGGSYNEQFF.